What follows are 5 T cell receptor beta chains derived from one specimen sequenced in a study of blood T cells in healthy people across ages. For the second PCR, which ran for roughly 6 to 11 cycles, a sample-barcoded 5' primer and a J-beta primer mix were used. TCRdb processed the 5' RACE reads anew with MiXCR; each CDR3 protein has one entry. The data contain about 1.8 million distinct CDR3 sequences, approximately 50% of them singletons. The sequenced material came from blood. The receptors were sampled from a woman between 35 and 50 years old in good health.

The rearrangement joins TRBV28 to TRBJ1-4; TRBD1 matches 10 bases. Germline V CDR1 and CDR2: MDHEN, SYDVKM. The CDR3 has 16 residues. The V gene end was trimmed by 7 bases and the J gene end by 7 bases; junction bases not matched to a gene: 12. The DNA for the CDR3 is TGTGCCAGCAACGGGGACAGGGGAAGTAGGGTTGAAAAACTGTTTTTT. Its translation is CASNGDRGSRVEKLFF.

The genes are TRBV7-9 and TRBJ1-2; 11 nucleotides agree with TRBD1. CDR3 size: 14 residues. Germline loops: CDR1 SEHNR, CDR2 FQNEAQ (reference sequence). V trimming: 3 bases; J trimming: 7 bases; junction bases outside the gene matches: 4. This CDR3 reads CASSFGQGARGYTF. The CDR3, as DNA: TGTGCCAGCAGCTTTGGACAGGGGGCGCGTGGCTACACCTTC. Using reference TRBV7-9 and TRBJ1-2 for the parts outside the CDR3, the full variable domain is DTGVSQNPRHKITKRGQNVTFRCDPISEHNRLYWYRQTLGQGPEFLTYFQNEAQLEKSRLLSDRFSAERPKGSFSTLEIQRTEQGDSAMYLCASSFGQGARGYTFGSGTRLTVV.

The chain employs TRBV6-2 or TRBV6-3 and TRBJ2-5; no firm D call. This CDR3 is built from 14 residues. V was trimmed by 5 bases and J by 1 base, leaving 11 bases between them. Germline-derived CDR1 and CDR2 are MNHEY and SVGEGT. The CDR3 DNA reads TGTGCCAGCAGTCACCGAATCCCCCAAGAGACCCAGTACTTC. It translates to CASSHRIPQETQYF.

This clonotype has more than one count but fewer than ten. The chain uses TRBV9 and TRBJ1-2, with no clear D. Trimming pared 0 bases from V and 0 bases from J, leaving 15 bases between. This CDR3 spans 17 amino acids. CDR1 is SGDLS, CDR2 YYNGEE, per germline. CDR3 in DNA: TGTGCCAGCAGCGTAGTTTCTCCCCCGGAGCCTAACTATGGCTACACCTTC. Translated, it gives CASSVVSPPEPNYGYTF.

The chain has TRBV20-1 and TRBJ2-3; 10 bases match TRBD2. CDR3 length: 15 residues. Germline lookup yields CDR1 DFQATT and CDR2 SNEGSKA (reference sequence). Trimming removed 6 bases from V and 2 bases from J; junction bases left unmatched: 8. In nucleotides, the CDR3 is TGCAGTGCACCTACTAGCGGGGCCAACACAGATACGCAGTATTTT. It yields the protein CSAPTSGANTDTQYF.